The next 13 T cell receptor beta chains were all read from a single sample in a study of CD8+ T cells in alopecia areata. Following RNA extraction, reverse transcription yielded cDNA that acted as the sequencing template. Measured with immunoSEQ multiplex PCR; TCRdb has only the in-frame clones, and not every one. The profile shows 80,000 to 100,000 clones, around 44% of them singletons. Sequenced input: CD4+ T cells sorted from blood. These receptors all stem from a human donor with alopecia areata.

In DNA, the CDR3 is TGCGCCAGCAGCCAAGTTTGGCGAACTAGCGGCCTAGCTACGCAGTATTTT. Its translation: CASSQVWRTSGLATQYF. The chain carries TRBV4-3 and TRBJ2-3; 8 bases align to TRBD2. Germline lookup yields CDR1 LGHNA and CDR2 YSLEER. V shed 1 base and J 8 bases; nucleotides not matched to a gene: 14. The length of the CDR3 is 17 residues.

In its sample, this clone was seen a few times. The rearrangement links TRBV18 to TRBJ2-7; TRBD2 matches at 7 bases. This CDR3 comprises 14 residues. The V gene's germline CDR1 is KGHSH and CDR2 LQKENI. V shed 6 bases, J shed 3 bases, and the junction held 8 bases outside the gene matches. The CDR3 DNA sequence: TGTGCCAGCTCCCCTAGCGGAAATCTCTACGAGCAGTACTTC. It yields the protein CASSPSGNLYEQYF. The full variable domain, rest sourced from reference TRBV18 and TRBJ2-7, is NAGVMQNPRHLVRRRGQEARLRCSPMKGHSHVYWYRQLPEEGLKFMVYLQKENIIDESGMPKERFSAEFPKEGPSILRIQQVVRGDSAAYFCASSPSGNLYEQYFGPGTRLTVT.

This clone is medium-sized by share. The chain recombines TRBV7-3 with TRBJ2-6; the match to TRBD2 covers 8 bases. Looked up from germline, CDR1 is SGHTA and CDR2 is FQGTGA. The CDR3 is 16 amino acids. Germline trimming cut 5 bases from V and 0 bases from J; bases unmatched to any gene: 3. This CDR3 is CASSPGLASGANVLTF. CDR3 sequence (DNA): TGTGCCAGCAGCCCTGGACTAGCCTCTGGGGCCAACGTCCTGACTTTC.

The V gene is TRBV29-1, the J gene TRBJ2-5, with 14 bases that match TRBD2. The CDR3 has 16 residues. V lost 6 bases to trimming and J lost 4 bases; unmatched junction nucleotides: 10. Germline V gives CDR1 SQVTM, CDR2 ANQGSEA. The DNA for the CDR3 is TGCAGCGTACACGGGACTAGCGGGAGACGCAGAGAGACCCAGTACTTC. Its translation: CSVHGTSGRRRETQYF. The whole variable domain, filled in from reference TRBV29-1 and TRBJ2-5, reads SAVISQKPSRDICQRGTSLTIQCQVDSQVTMMFWYRQQPGQSLTLIATANQGSEATYESGFVIDKFPISRPNLTFSTLTVSNMSPEDSSIYLCSVHGTSGRRRETQYFGPGTRLLVL.

The chain combines TRBV29-1 with TRBJ2-2; 13 bases are a match to TRBD2. Germline V gene data show CDR1 as SQVTM and CDR2 as ANQGSEA. Unmatched junction bases numbered 5, after V lost 6 bases and J lost 4 bases. CDR3 size: 15 residues. The CDR3 DNA reads as TGCAGCGTGAGGACTAGCGGGAGCGGCACCGGGGAGCTGTTTTTT. Translating it yields CSVRTSGSGTGELFF.

The chain's CDR3 is CASRVSGDTQYF. As DNA, the CDR3 is TGTGCCAGCCGGGTCAGCGGAGATACGCAGTATTTT. The rearrangement links TRBV2 to TRBJ2-3, with TRBD2 as a possible D gene (5 bases). CDR3 length: 12 residues. Trimming cost V 8 bases and J 5 bases, with 11 bases left between them. Germline V gives CDR1 SNHLY, CDR2 FYNNEI.

V usage is TRBV29-1 and J usage is TRBJ1-1; D is undetermined. The CDR3 contains 14 residues. Trimming left V 0 bases short and J 1 base short, with 9 bases between. Germline CDR1 SQVTM, CDR2 ANQGSEA. The CDR3 coding sequence is TGCAGCGTTGAAGATCGAGTGGCGAACACTGAAGCTTTCTTT. This codes for CSVEDRVANTEAFF.

The chain's CDR3 is CASSPDTGGGETQYF. Here the CDR3 DNA reads TGTGCCAGTAGTCCTGACACAGGGGGAGGGGAGACCCAGTACTTC. V is TRBV19 and J is TRBJ2-5, with D perhaps TRBD1 (8 bases). Trimming cost V 5 bases and J 5 bases, with 18 bases left between them. CDR3 size: 15 residues. Looked up from germline, CDR1 is LNHDA and CDR2 is SQIVND (reference sequence).

The chain joins TRBV19 to TRBJ1-5, with D tentatively TRBD1 (6 bases). Germline CDR1 and CDR2: LNHDA and SQIVND (reference sequence). This CDR3 is built from 15 residues. V was shortened by 7 bases and J by 0 bases, with 13 bases between the two germline ends. The CDR3 here is CASTAGAYSNQPQHF. CDR3 sequence (DNA): TGTGCCAGTACGGCAGGGGCTTATAGCAATCAGCCCCAGCATTTT.

The chain has TRBV29-1 and TRBJ2-4; 8 positions agree with TRBD1. The length of the CDR3 is 13 residues. V dropped 6 bases and J dropped 1; count of bases not matched to a gene: 2. The germline gives CDR1 SQVTM, CDR2 ANQGSEA. CDR3 coding DNA: TGCAGCGTGCGGACAGGGGCCAAAAACATTCAGTACTTC. This encodes CSVRTGAKNIQYF.

This sequence joins TRBV5-1 and TRBJ2-3, with D maybe TRBD1 (6 bases). Germline V gene data show CDR1 as SGHRS and CDR2 as YFSETQ. Trimming took off 5 bases at V and 3 bases at J, with 13 bases between the two ends. The CDR3 has 14 residues. The CDR3 coding sequence is TGCGCCAGCAGACCTAGACAGGCTACAGATACGCAGTATTTT. It codes for CASRPRQATDTQYF.

The J gene is TRBJ2-7, the V gene TRBV23-1; D ambiguous. TRBV23-1 is filed as an ORF, its function uncertain. This CDR3 spans 14 amino acids. V shed 4 bases and J shed 0 bases, with 10 bases lying between them. CDR3 in amino acids: CASSRAKHSYEQYF. The CDR3 nucleotides read TGCGCCAGCAGTCGAGCAAAACACTCCTACGAGCAGTACTTC.

The rearrangement links TRBV6-5 to TRBJ2-5, with D tentatively TRBD1 (6 bases). Looked up from germline, CDR1 is MNHEY and CDR2 is SVGAGI. The CDR3 totals 13 residues. Trimming removed 6 bases at V and 5 bases at J, with 13 bases between. DNA of the CDR3: TGTGCCAGCAGAGTCCAGGGGCTGGAGACCCAGTACTTC. It yields the protein CASRVQGLETQYF.